The entry below gives a single TCR beta chain sequence along with its context. The assay was immunoSEQ multiplex PCR, and TCRdb's table has in-frame clones only and misses some. The table shows 30,000 to 40,000 clones, with more than 70% occurring only once. The sample is drawn from a study of blood T cell repertoires in COVID-19. Sequenced input: peripheral blood. The TCR originated in a man aged 70 or older with active COVID-19.

CDR3 protein: CASSLSGPAESPLHF. CDR3 nucleotide sequence: TGTGCCAGCAGCTTAAGCGGTCCTGCGGAATCACCCCTCCACTTT. The V and J genes are TRBV7-3 and TRBJ1-6, with unresolved D. Germline values: CDR1 SGHTA, CDR2 FQGTGA. The CDR3 covers 15 residues. V was trimmed by 1 base and J by 10 bases, leaving 14 bases between them.